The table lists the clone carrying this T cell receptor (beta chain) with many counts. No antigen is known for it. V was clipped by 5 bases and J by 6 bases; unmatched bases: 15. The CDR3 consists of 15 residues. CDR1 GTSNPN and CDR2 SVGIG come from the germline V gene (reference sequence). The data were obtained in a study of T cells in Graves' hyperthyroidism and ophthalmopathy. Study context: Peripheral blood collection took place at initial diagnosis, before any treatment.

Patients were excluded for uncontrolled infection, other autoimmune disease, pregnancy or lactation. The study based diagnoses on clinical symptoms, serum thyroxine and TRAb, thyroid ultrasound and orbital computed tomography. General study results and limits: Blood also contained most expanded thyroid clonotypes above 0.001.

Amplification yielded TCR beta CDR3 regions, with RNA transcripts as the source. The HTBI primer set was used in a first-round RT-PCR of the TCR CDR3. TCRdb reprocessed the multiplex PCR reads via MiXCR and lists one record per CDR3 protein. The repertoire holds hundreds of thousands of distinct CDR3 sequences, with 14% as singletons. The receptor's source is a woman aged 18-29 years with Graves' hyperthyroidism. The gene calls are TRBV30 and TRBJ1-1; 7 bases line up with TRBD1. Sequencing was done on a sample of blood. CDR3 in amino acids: CAWGDRRSPFPEAFF. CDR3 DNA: TGTGCCTGGGGGGACAGACGGTCGCCCTTCCCTGAAGCTTTCTTT.